Following are 28 T cell receptor beta chains from one sample sequenced in a study of OX40 agonist ivuxolimab in advanced cancers. The repertoire was sequenced with immunoSEQ multiplex PCR; TCRdb's copy has only in-frame clones and lacks some. The sample holds tens of thousands of clones, around nine tenths seen once. The starting material was CD4+ or CD8+ T cells sorted from blood, obtained in a trial of the OX40 agonist ivuxolimab. The receptors shown here come from an adult with an advanced solid tumor such as melanoma, head and neck, liver or kidney cancer.

This clone was seen a handful of times. This chain connects TRBV12-2 to TRBJ2-7; the D call TRBD1 from the table was never checked on the DNA. TRBV12-2 is classified as a pseudogene. The CDR3 extends over 15 amino acids. The CDR3 sequence is CASRSTGFTSYEQYF. CDR3 coding DNA: TGTGCAAGTCGCTCAACAGGGTTCACCTCCTACGAGCAGTACTTC.

The chain is built from TRBV4-1 and TRBJ2-2, with 7 bases matching TRBD1. The CDR3 consists of 16 residues. J gave up 4 bases and V 4 bases, and 9 bases lay outside the gene matches. From germline, CDR1 is MGHRA and CDR2 YSYEKL. The CDR3 loop is CASSRQDRAVTGELFF. In nucleotides, the CDR3 is TGCGCCAGCAGCCGGCAAGACAGGGCGGTCACCGGGGAGCTGTTTTTT.

This clone was recorded a few times. The chain uses TRBV27 and TRBJ1-2; 10 bases agree with TRBD1. This CDR3 has 14 amino acids. Germline CDR1 is MNHEY and CDR2 is SMNVEV (reference sequence). V lost 5 bases, J lost 6 bases, and 6 bases stayed unmatched. DNA for the CDR3: TGTGCCAGCAGTCTCCGGGACAGGGGTGATGGCTACACCTTC. Its translation: CASSLRDRGDGYTF.

The chain links TRBV5-1 to TRBJ2-7; 9 bases agree with TRBD1. V shed 2 bases, J shed 7 bases, and the junction held 4 bases outside the gene matches. The germline gives CDR1 SGHRS, CDR2 YFSETQ. This CDR3 spans 13 amino acids. The CDR3 is CASSLQGAREQYF. In DNA, the CDR3 is TGCGCCAGCAGCTTACAGGGGGCTAGGGAGCAGTACTTC.

The chain joins TRBV7-2 to TRBJ2-7; D is ambiguous. Per the germline V gene, CDR1 is SGHTA and CDR2 is FQGNSA. V lost 3 bases, J lost 3 bases, and 9 bases lay in between. This CDR3 is built from 13 residues. CDR3: CASSFDTLYEQYF. CDR3 bases: TGTGCCAGCAGCTTCGACACCCTCTACGAGCAGTACTTC. The full variable domain, its missing parts supplied by reference TRBV7-2 and TRBJ2-7, is GAGVSQSPSNKVTEKGKDVELRCDPISGHTALYWYRQSLGQGLEFLIYFQGNSAPDKSGLPSDRFSAERTGGSVSTLTIQRTQQEDSAVYLCASSFDTLYEQYFGPGTRLTVT.

This clone has just one count. CDR3 protein: CASSSVPGQGEKYGYTF. In DNA form, the CDR3 reads TGTGCCAGCAGCTCCGTCCCGGGACAGGGGGAGAAGTATGGCTACACCTTC. The rearrangement joins TRBV7-3 to TRBJ1-2; 11 nucleotides line up with TRBD1. CDR1 SGHTA and CDR2 FQGTGA come from the germline V gene. V trimming: 4 bases; J trimming: 5 bases; junction bases outside the gene matches: 12. The CDR3 extends over 17 amino acids.

This clone has just a few counts. V is TRBV5-6 and J is TRBJ1-5; tentatively, D is TRBD1 (6 bases). Germline-derived CDR1 and CDR2 are SGHDT and YYEEEE. The CDR3 extends over 14 amino acids. Trimming took off 4 bases at V and 5 bases at J, with 13 bases between the two ends. The DNA of the CDR3 is TGTGCCAGCAGCGCCGGGACAATAGATCAGCCCCAGCATTTT. Protein: CASSAGTIDQPQHF.

This clone was observed a few times. Here the CDR3 reads CASSTQGADNQPQHF. Written as DNA, the CDR3 is TGTGCCAGCAGTACGCAGGGGGCAGACAATCAGCCCCAGCATTTT. This sequence joins TRBV2 and TRBJ1-5; 8 nucleotides align to TRBD1. Germline CDR1 is SNHLY and CDR2 is FYNNEI. The V gene end was trimmed by 5 bases and the J gene end by 3 bases; junction bases not matched to a gene: 6. There are 15 residues in the CDR3. The full variable domain, completed using reference TRBV2 and TRBJ1-5, is EPEVTQTPSHQVTQMGQEVILRCVPISNHLYFYWYRQILGQKVEFLVSFYNNEISEKSEIFDDQFSVERPDGSNFTLKIRSTKLEDSAMYFCASSTQGADNQPQHFGDGTRLSIL.

This chain connects TRBV19 to TRBJ2-7; 10 bases are a match to TRBD2. Germline lookup yields CDR1 LNHDA and CDR2 SQIVND (reference sequence). J lost 1 base, V lost 5 bases, and 8 bases had no gene match. This CDR3 is 16 amino acids long. CDR3 amino acids: CASSLQLAGTSYEQYF. For the CDR3, the DNA is TGTGCCAGTAGTTTACAACTAGCGGGGACTTCCTACGAGCAGTACTTC.

The gene calls are TRBV7-2 and TRBJ2-5, with 7 bases aligning to TRBD2. The CDR3 sequence is 14 residues long. CDR1 is SGHTA and CDR2 is FQGNSA in the germline V gene. After removal of 6 bases from V and 5 bases from J, the junction contained 9 bases not matched to a gene. In nucleotides, the CDR3 is TGTGCCAGCAGGAGGGAGGGGTTGGGGGAGACCCAGTACTTC. Its protein is CASRREGLGETQYF.

This chain links TRBV14 with TRBJ2-3, with 7 nucleotides matching TRBD1. Germline CDR1 reads SGHDN; CDR2 reads FVKESK. Germline trimming cut 1 base from V and 1 base from J; bases unmatched to any gene: 23. CDR3 length: 22 amino acids. The CDR3 spells CASSQVRGQPRTPLGGTDTQYF. The CDR3 bases are TGTGCCAGCAGCCAAGTCCGGGGACAGCCTCGAACCCCCCTAGGCGGCACAGATACGCAGTATTTT. The full variable domain, rest sourced from reference TRBV14 and TRBJ2-3, is EAGVTQFPSHSVIEKGQTVTLRCDPISGHDNLYWYRRVMGKEIKFLLHFVKESKQDESGMPNNRFLAERTGGTYSTLKVQPAELEDSGVYFCASSQVRGQPRTPLGGTDTQYFGPGTRLTVL.

The chain joins TRBV6-5 to TRBJ2-1; a possible D gene is TRBD2 (5 bases). With 7 bases removed from V and 4 bases from J, the gap between germline ends came to 14 bases. This CDR3 region has 14 residues. Germline CDR1 and CDR2: MNHEY and SVGAGI. DNA for the CDR3: TGTGCCAGCACCGAGAGGGCCTCTTACAATGAGCAGTTCTTC. It translates to CASTERASYNEQFF.

The genes are TRBV6-5 and TRBJ2-2; D is ambiguous. In germline, CDR1 is MNHEY, CDR2 SVGAGI. The CDR3 contains 15 residues. The V and J ends lost 2 bases and 6 bases respectively, with 13 bases between them. CDR3 amino acids: CASSYDEIGPGELFF. CDR3 DNA sequence: TGTGCCAGCAGTTACGACGAGATTGGCCCCGGGGAGCTGTTTTTT.

The genes are TRBV20-1 and TRBJ1-3, with D unclear. Germline V gene sequence: CDR1 DFQATT, CDR2 SNEGSKA (reference sequence). The CDR3 runs 11 residues. The CDR3 sequence is CALSSGNTIYF. The DNA of the CDR3 is TGCGCCCTGTCCTCTGGAAACACCATATATTTT.

The CDR3 bases are TGTGCCAGCAGTTCGTCCCGGCTTGAAGAGACCCAGTACTTC. Amino acids: CASSSSRLEETQYF. The chain combines TRBV6-6 with TRBJ2-5; D remains ambiguous. CDR1 and CDR2 from the germline V gene are MNHNY and SVGAGI (reference sequence). The CDR3 consists of 14 residues. Trimming removed 4 bases at V and 3 bases at J, with 12 bases between.

This chain connects TRBV21-1 to TRBJ2-6; the table's TRBD1 call for D was not verified on the DNA. TRBV21-1 is a listed pseudogene. The CDR3 contains 15 residues. CDR3 in DNA: TGTGCCAGAGGGGTGGGTTTCTCTGGGGCCAACGTCCTGACTTTC. Translating it yields CARGVGFSGANVLTF.

The J gene is TRBJ1-1, the V gene TRBV19, with no clear D. V was cut by 9 bases and J by 1 base, with 18 bases left in between. The CDR3 has 15 amino acids. CDR1 is LNHDA, CDR2 SQIVND, per germline (reference sequence). The CDR3 is CASKPPAGKNTEAFF. DNA for the CDR3: TGTGCCAGCAAGCCGCCCGCCGGGAAGAACACTGAAGCTTTCTTT.

The V gene is TRBV14, the J gene TRBJ1-3; D may be TRBD1 (5 bases). The CDR3 extends over 12 amino acids. With 1 base removed from V and 7 bases from J, the gap between germline ends came to 5 bases. CDR1 and CDR2 (germline): SGHDN, FVKESK. The CDR3 region has the DNA TGTGCCAGCAGCCAAGGGGGCAACACCATATATTTT. It specifies CASSQGGNTIYF. The variable domain in full, completed from reference TRBV14 and TRBJ1-3, reads EAGVTQFPSHSVIEKGQTVTLRCDPISGHDNLYWYRRVMGKEIKFLLHFVKESKQDESGMPNNRFLAERTGGTYSTLKVQPAELEDSGVYFCASSQGGNTIYFGEGSWLTVV.

V is TRBV29-1 and J is TRBJ2-2; 7 bases fit TRBD1. Germline CDR1 is SQVTM and CDR2 is ANQGSEA. The CDR3 is made up of 13 amino acids. V lost 7 bases and J lost 1; bases outside the gene matches: 3. The CDR3 region is CSGHRGNTGELFF. CDR3 nucleotides: TGCAGCGGACACAGGGGGAACACCGGGGAGCTGTTTTTT.

This chain connects TRBV7-9 to TRBJ2-3; no definite D call. The CDR3 runs 12 residues. Looked up from germline, CDR1 is SEHNR and CDR2 is FQNEAQ (reference sequence). Trimming shortened V by 4 bases and J by 6 bases, and 8 bases separated the two germline ends. The CDR3 is CASSYSWDTQYF. In DNA form, the CDR3 reads TGTGCCAGCAGCTATTCATGGGATACGCAGTATTTT.

This chain uses TRBV30 with TRBJ1-1, with unresolved D. V lost 2 bases and J 1 base, leaving 14 bases between the germline ends. CDR1 and CDR2 (germline): GTSNPN, SVGIG (reference sequence). This CDR3 is 15 amino acids long. The CDR3 DNA reads as TGTGCCTGGAGTCTCCCCAGGCAGGCGAACACTGAAGCTTTCTTT. It codes for CAWSLPRQANTEAFF. Drawing the rest from reference TRBV30 and TRBJ1-1, the complete variable domain is SQTIHQWPATLVQPVGSPLSLECTVEGTSNPNLYWYRQAAGRGLQLLFYSVGIGQISSEVPQNLSASRPQDRQFILSSKKLLLSDSGFYLCAWSLPRQANTEAFFGQGTRLTVV.

The genes are TRBV2 and TRBJ1-1; 8 nucleotides match TRBD1. This CDR3 is 14 amino acids long. CDR1 and CDR2 (germline): SNHLY, FYNNEI. The V and J ends lost 5 bases and 0 bases, in that order; junction bases with no gene match: 2. For the CDR3, the DNA is TGTGCCAGCAGTATACAGGGGGTGAACACTGAAGCTTTCTTT. Translating gives CASSIQGVNTEAFF.

The DNA for the CDR3 is TGTGCCTGGGGGCCTAGGGGTTCAGATACGCAGTATTTT. Encoded protein: CAWGPRGSDTQYF. J is TRBJ2-3 and V is TRBV30; TRBD1 might be the D (5 bases). The length of the CDR3 is 13 residues. Trimming took off 5 bases at V and 4 bases at J, with 13 bases between the two ends. Germline-derived CDR1 and CDR2 are GTSNPN and SVGIG (reference sequence).

The rearrangement joins TRBV15 to TRBJ2-1; D is perhaps TRBD1 or TRBD2 (5 bases each). This CDR3 spans 16 amino acids. V shed 0 bases and J shed 6 bases, with 15 bases lying between them. CDR1 LNHNV and CDR2 YYDKDF come from the germline V gene (reference sequence). CDR3 sequence reads: CATSRDWKAGTNEQFF. In DNA form, the CDR3 reads TGTGCCACCAGCAGAGATTGGAAGGCAGGGACCAATGAGCAGTTCTTC.

The chain is built from TRBV5-6 and TRBJ2-3; either TRBD1 or TRBD2 may supply D (6 bases each). CDR1 is SGHDT, CDR2 YYEEEE, per germline. With 5 bases removed from V and 4 bases from J, the gap between germline ends came to 14 bases. This CDR3 region has 14 residues. CDR3 residues: CASSRGERADTQYF. The CDR3 DNA reads TGTGCCAGCAGTAGGGGGGAACGGGCAGATACGCAGTATTTT.

The chain carries TRBV4-1 and TRBJ2-1; D uncertain. The length of the CDR3 is 14 residues. Per germline, CDR1 MGHRA and CDR2 YSYEKL. Trimming removed 2 bases from V and 2 bases from J, with 7 bases in between. The CDR3 nucleotides are TGCGCCAGCAGCCAATTCAGGACCTACAATGAGCAGTTCTTC. It is translated as CASSQFRTYNEQFF.

This chain joins TRBV19 and TRBJ1-1, with 10 positions matching TRBD1. Germline CDR1 and CDR2: LNHDA and SQIVND (reference sequence). This CDR3 region has 16 residues. The V segment lost 5 bases and the J segment 5 bases; nucleotides outside the gene matches: 11. The CDR3 DNA sequence: TGTGCCAGTAGTCCCAGGACAGGGGGGGAGAGGACTGAAGCTTTCTTT. Amino acid sequence: CASSPRTGGERTEAFF. The whole variable domain, filled in from reference TRBV19 and TRBJ1-1, reads DGGITQSPKYLFRKEGQNVTLSCEQNLNHDAMYWYRQDPGQGLRLIYYSQIVNDFQKGDIAEGYSVSREKKESFPLTVTSAQKNPTAFYLCASSPRTGGERTEAFFGQGTRLTVV.

The chain couples TRBV6-1 to TRBJ2-7; maybe TRBD2 (6 bases). V was clipped by 5 bases and J by 3 bases, with 11 bases between them. This CDR3 has 13 amino acids. The germline V gene has CDR1 MNHNS and CDR2 SASEGT. The CDR3 protein is CASSRDWFYEQYF. The CDR3 DNA sequence: TGTGCCAGCAGTCGGGACTGGTTCTACGAGCAGTACTTC.